A selection of T cell receptor beta chains follows, all from one sample in a study of T-cell reconstitution after alpha-beta-depleted transplantation in children. TCRdb used MiXCR to reprocess the PCR reads, holding one entry per CDR3 protein. This table holds around 500,000 distinct CDR3 sequences, 23% found once. Specimen: PBMCs, mostly from graft donor cells, collected 360 days after TCRalphabeta/CD19-depleted stem cell transplant. The source is a boy in the first two years of life who had a stem cell transplant for acute myeloid leukemia, so the T cells may come from the graft donor. The CDR3 runs from the conserved cysteine through the conserved F or W. The D gene is left open where the match is weak. The size entry is marked missing in some rows and otherwise reads once, few, many or a size class.

abundance: NA
d_gene: NA
j_gene: TRBJ1-1
v_gene: TRBV12-3/TRBV12-4
CDR3nt: TGTGCCAGCAGGATTACATTGCGGGCCACTGAAGCTTTCTTT
CDR3aa: CASRITLRATEAFF

abundance: NA
d_gene: NA
j_gene: TRBJ2-3
v_gene: TRBV29-1
CDR3nt: TGCAGCGTTGAAGACCCAGGGACGGTGAGCACAGATACGCAGTATTTT
CDR3aa: CSVEDPGTVSTDTQYF

abundance: once
d_gene: NA
j_gene: TRBJ1-2
v_gene: TRBV6-1
CDR3nt: TGTGCCAGCACCCTAACGGGGACACTTTATGGCTACACCTTC
CDR3aa: CASTLTGTLYGYTF

abundance: many
d_gene: NA
j_gene: TRBJ2-7
v_gene: TRBV6-6
CDR3nt: TGTGCCAGCAGTTACCTGGGGCCCTACGAGCAGTACTTC
CDR3aa: CASSYLGPYEQYF

abundance: NA
d_gene: NA
j_gene: TRBJ1-2
v_gene: TRBV2
CDR3nt: TGTGCCAGCACCTTCGCCGGGGGCGGCTACACCTTC
CDR3aa: CASTFAGGGYTF

abundance: few
d_gene: NA
j_gene: TRBJ1-3
v_gene: TRBV20-1
CDR3nt: TGCAGTGCTGAAAAGGGACGTGCGGGAAACACCATATATTTT
CDR3aa: CSAEKGRAGNTIYF

abundance: few
d_gene: NA
j_gene: TRBJ1-1
v_gene: TRBV20-1
CDR3nt: TGCAGCACTTCGGATGGGGGAAACACTGAAGCTTTCTTT
CDR3aa: CSTSDGGNTEAFF

abundance: few
d_gene: TRBD1
j_gene: TRBJ2-1
v_gene: TRBV15
CDR3nt: TGTGCCACCAGCGGACAGGGTCATGAGCAGTTCTTC
CDR3aa: CATSGQGHEQFF

abundance: few
d_gene: TRBD1
j_gene: TRBJ2-1
v_gene: TRBV6-1
CDR3nt: TGTGCCAGCCCCCGGGGACAGGGCCCAAACAATGAGCAGTTCTTC
CDR3aa: CASPRGQGPNNEQFF

abundance: NA
d_gene: TRBD1
j_gene: TRBJ2-1
v_gene: TRBV12-3/TRBV12-4
CDR3nt: TGTGCCAGCAGTACGGGACAGGGGAAAAACAATGAGCAGTTCTTC
CDR3aa: CASSTGQGKNNEQFF

abundance: NA
d_gene: NA
j_gene: TRBJ2-1
v_gene: TRBV29-1
CDR3nt: TGCAGCGTGGCGCAGCGGGGACACTCCTACAATGAGCAGTTCTTC
CDR3aa: CSVAQRGHSYNEQFF

abundance: many
d_gene: NA
j_gene: TRBJ2-1
v_gene: TRBV7-9
CDR3nt: TGTGCCAGCAGCTTAGGCCCAGGCTCTGAGCAGTTCTTC
CDR3aa: CASSLGPGSEQFF

abundance: NA
d_gene: NA
j_gene: TRBJ1-3
v_gene: TRBV28
CDR3nt: TGTGCCAGCAGTTCCCGGACCGGAGTTTATCGAGGAAACACCATATATTTT
CDR3aa: CASSSRTGVYRGNTIYF

abundance: few
d_gene: TRBD1
j_gene: TRBJ1-1
v_gene: TRBV6-5
CDR3nt: TGTGCCAGCAGTTACGGGACAGGAATCCTGAACACTGAAGCTTTCTTT
CDR3aa: CASSYGTGILNTEAFF

abundance: many
d_gene: NA
j_gene: TRBJ2-1
v_gene: TRBV20-1
CDR3nt: TGCAGTGCCAGGGGGGGGTCCTACAATGAGCAGTTCTTC
CDR3aa: CSARGGSYNEQFF

abundance: few
d_gene: TRBD1
j_gene: TRBJ2-7
v_gene: TRBV6-2/TRBV6-3
CDR3nt: TGTGCCAGCAGTTACTCGGGACAGGGGCCTTCCTACGAGCAGTACTTC
CDR3aa: CASSYSGQGPSYEQYF

abundance: NA
d_gene: TRBD2
j_gene: TRBJ2-5
v_gene: TRBV6-1
CDR3nt: TGTGCCAGCGGGCTAGCGGGGGGGAAAGAGACCCAGTACTTC
CDR3aa: CASGLAGGKETQYF

abundance: NA
d_gene: TRBD1
j_gene: TRBJ2-1
v_gene: TRBV5-1
CDR3nt: TGCGCCAGCAGCACGGACAGGGGCAATGAGCAGTTCTTC
CDR3aa: CASSTDRGNEQFF

abundance: NA
d_gene: NA
j_gene: TRBJ2-1
v_gene: TRBV20-1
CDR3nt: TGCAGTGCTAGAAGACAGTACAATGAGCAGTTCTTC
CDR3aa: CSARRQYNEQFF

abundance: many
d_gene: TRBD2
j_gene: TRBJ2-5
v_gene: TRBV20-1
CDR3nt: TGCAGTGCTGACTACCCACACCGGGACTACTACCAAGAGACCCAGTACTTC
CDR3aa: CSADYPHRDYYQETQYF

abundance: few
d_gene: NA
j_gene: TRBJ2-6
v_gene: TRBV25-1
CDR3nt: TGTGCCAGCAGTGATGCGGGGGGGGCCAACGTCCTGACTTTC
CDR3aa: CASSDAGGANVLTF

abundance: few
d_gene: NA
j_gene: TRBJ2-7
v_gene: TRBV12-3/TRBV12-4
CDR3nt: TGTGCCAGCAGTTCCCCAGGGGTGACCTACGAGCAGTACTTC
CDR3aa: CASSSPGVTYEQYF

abundance: few
d_gene: NA
j_gene: TRBJ2-3
v_gene: TRBV12-3/TRBV12-4
CDR3nt: TGTGCCAGCAGTTTAGGATTGGGTACGCAGTATTTT
CDR3aa: CASSLGLGTQYF

abundance: many
d_gene: TRBD2
j_gene: TRBJ2-2
v_gene: TRBV10-2
CDR3nt: TGCGCCAGCAGCTGGGGACTAGCGGGGGAAAACACCGGGGAGCTGTTTTTT
CDR3aa: CASSWGLAGENTGELFF

abundance: NA
d_gene: TRBD2
j_gene: TRBJ2-2
v_gene: TRBV4-3
CDR3nt: TGCGCCAGCAGCCAAGATCCCCTCCCGCTAGCGGGAAGCGGGGAGCTGTTTTTT
CDR3aa: CASSQDPLPLAGSGELFF

abundance: few
d_gene: NA
j_gene: TRBJ2-7
v_gene: TRBV15
CDR3nt: TGTGCCACCAGCAGGGGGCTCACCGAGCAGTACTTC
CDR3aa: CATSRGLTEQYF

abundance: NA
d_gene: NA
j_gene: TRBJ2-1
v_gene: TRBV11-2
CDR3nt: TGTGCCAGCAGCTCTCGTAATCCCTATCCGAGCTCCTACAATGAGCAGTTCTTC
CDR3aa: CASSSRNPYPSSYNEQFF

abundance: NA
d_gene: NA
j_gene: TRBJ1-1
v_gene: TRBV7-2
CDR3nt: TGTGCCAGCAGCTTAGGTGGTGGGCCCCCGGCTTTCTTT
CDR3aa: CASSLGGGPPAFF

abundance: NA
d_gene: TRBD2
j_gene: TRBJ2-3
v_gene: TRBV12-3/TRBV12-4
CDR3nt: TGTGCCAGCAGTGTCCCTAGCGGGCTCACAGATACGCAGTATTTT
CDR3aa: CASSVPSGLTDTQYF

abundance: many
d_gene: NA
j_gene: TRBJ2-3
v_gene: TRBV7-8
CDR3nt: TGTGCCAGCAGCTTAGTTGTGGGAACCCCCGCAGATACGCAGTATTTT
CDR3aa: CASSLVVGTPADTQYF

abundance: few
d_gene: TRBD1
j_gene: TRBJ1-2
v_gene: TRBV28
CDR3nt: TGTGCCAGCGGACGACAGGGAAACTATGGCTACACCTTC
CDR3aa: CASGRQGNYGYTF

abundance: many
d_gene: NA
j_gene: TRBJ2-1
v_gene: TRBV11-2
CDR3nt: TGTGCCAGCAGCCCGAACCCACTAGGGACCTCCTACAATGAGCAGTTCTTC
CDR3aa: CASSPNPLGTSYNEQFF

abundance: many
d_gene: NA
j_gene: TRBJ2-7
v_gene: TRBV12-3/TRBV12-4
CDR3nt: TGTGCCAGCAGGGGAGGTTCCTACGAGCAGTACTTC
CDR3aa: CASRGGSYEQYF

abundance: NA
d_gene: NA
j_gene: TRBJ1-5
v_gene: TRBV20-1
CDR3nt: TGCAGTGCTAGGGGTGGACAGTTCAATCAGCCCCAGCATTTT
CDR3aa: CSARGGQFNQPQHF

abundance: NA
d_gene: NA
j_gene: TRBJ2-1
v_gene: TRBV7-6
CDR3nt: TGTGCCAGCAGCGGTTACAGGAAAAGGTCCTACAATGAGCAGTTCTTC
CDR3aa: CASSGYRKRSYNEQFF

abundance: many
d_gene: TRBD1
j_gene: TRBJ2-1
v_gene: TRBV3-1
CDR3nt: TGTGCCAGCAGCCGAGACAGGGGGACACACAATGAGCAGTTCTTC
CDR3aa: CASSRDRGTHNEQFF

abundance: NA
d_gene: NA
j_gene: TRBJ2-2
v_gene: TRBV6-1
CDR3nt: TGTGCCAGCAGACAGGGACATGGGCTCACCGGGGAGCTGTTTTTT
CDR3aa: CASRQGHGLTGELFF

abundance: NA
d_gene: TRBD2
j_gene: TRBJ2-1
v_gene: TRBV20-1
CDR3nt: TGCAGTGCTAAGGGGACTAGCGGGGGGGGGGAGCAGTTCTTC
CDR3aa: CSAKGTSGGGEQFF

abundance: NA
d_gene: TRBD2
j_gene: TRBJ2-1
v_gene: TRBV6-2/TRBV6-3
CDR3nt: TGTGCCAGCAGTTATGAGTTCCGGGGGGCCTACAATGAGCAGTTCTTC
CDR3aa: CASSYEFRGAYNEQFF

abundance: NA
d_gene: NA
j_gene: TRBJ1-1
v_gene: TRBV20-1
CDR3nt: TGCAGAGCAGGCGACAGGCCATCGAACACTGAAGCTTTCTTT
CDR3aa: CRAGDRPSNTEAFF

abundance: many
d_gene: TRBD2
j_gene: TRBJ2-3
v_gene: TRBV20-1
CDR3nt: TGCAGTGCTAGAGATCAGGGCGGGGGAACCACAGATACGCAGTATTTT
CDR3aa: CSARDQGGGTTDTQYF

abundance: many
d_gene: NA
j_gene: TRBJ2-7
v_gene: TRBV4-3
CDR3nt: TGCGCCAGCAGCCAAGCCGGGGGACCATCCTACGAGCAGTACTTC
CDR3aa: CASSQAGGPSYEQYF

abundance: NA
d_gene: TRBD1
j_gene: TRBJ2-3
v_gene: TRBV27
CDR3nt: TGTGCCAGCTTTAGGGGACAGGGGGCAGATACGCAGTATTTT
CDR3aa: CASFRGQGADTQYF

abundance: NA
d_gene: NA
j_gene: TRBJ2-3
v_gene: TRBV7-6
CDR3nt: TGTGCCAGCAGCTTATCTTCGGGGACCACAGATACGCAGTATTTT
CDR3aa: CASSLSSGTTDTQYF

abundance: many
d_gene: NA
j_gene: TRBJ1-1
v_gene: TRBV6-2/TRBV6-3
CDR3nt: TGTGCCAGCATCATGCCCCCAGGCCGGGGGGTGGCTTTCTTT
CDR3aa: CASIMPPGRGVAFF

abundance: many
d_gene: NA
j_gene: TRBJ1-5
v_gene: TRBV6-6
CDR3nt: TGTGCCAGTAAGACAGGAACGAATCAGCCCCAGCATTTT
CDR3aa: CASKTGTNQPQHF

abundance: many
d_gene: NA
j_gene: TRBJ2-2
v_gene: TRBV27
CDR3nt: TGTGCCAGCAGTTGGGGCCCTGACGTCGGGGAGCTGTTTTTT
CDR3aa: CASSWGPDVGELFF

abundance: NA
d_gene: TRBD1
j_gene: TRBJ2-7
v_gene: TRBV13
CDR3nt: TGTGCCAGCAGCTCTTACGACAGGGGGAGCTCCTACGAGCAGTACTTC
CDR3aa: CASSSYDRGSSYEQYF

abundance: NA
d_gene: NA
j_gene: TRBJ1-2
v_gene: TRBV6-1
CDR3nt: TGTGCCAGCAGCCTTATCGGGGACACTGGTTACACCTTC
CDR3aa: CASSLIGDTGYTF